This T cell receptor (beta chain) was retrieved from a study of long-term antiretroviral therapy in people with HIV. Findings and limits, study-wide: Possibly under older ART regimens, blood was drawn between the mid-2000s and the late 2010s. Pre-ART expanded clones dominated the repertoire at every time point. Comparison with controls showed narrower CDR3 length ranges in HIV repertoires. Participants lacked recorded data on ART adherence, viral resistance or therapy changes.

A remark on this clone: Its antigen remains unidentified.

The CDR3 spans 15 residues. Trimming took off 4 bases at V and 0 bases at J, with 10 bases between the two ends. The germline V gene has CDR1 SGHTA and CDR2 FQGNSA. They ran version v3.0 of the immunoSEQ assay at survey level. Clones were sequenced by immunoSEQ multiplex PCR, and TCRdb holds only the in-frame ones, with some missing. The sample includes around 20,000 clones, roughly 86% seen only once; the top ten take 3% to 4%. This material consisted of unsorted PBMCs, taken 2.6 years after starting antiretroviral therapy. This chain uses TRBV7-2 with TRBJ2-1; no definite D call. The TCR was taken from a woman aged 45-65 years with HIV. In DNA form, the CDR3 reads TGTGCCAGCAGCTCTTCCTTCTTCTCCTACAATGAGCAGTTCTTC. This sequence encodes CASSSSFFSYNEQFF.